The 29 T cell receptor beta chains reported below all come from one sample, sequenced in a study of shared clonotypes between healthy human individuals. Clones were sequenced by immunoSEQ multiplex PCR, and TCRdb holds only the in-frame ones, with some missing. This table holds millions of clones, approximately 90% found once. What was sequenced was naive CD4+ T cells sorted from blood. Noted subset: CD45RA+ positively selected. The source of these receptors is a man younger than 35 in good health.

The CDR3 loop reads CASSKARPAREETQYF. The CDR3 nucleotides read TGTGCCAGCAGCAAAGCGAGGCCCGCCCGGGAAGAGACCCAGTACTTC. The J gene is TRBJ2-5, the V gene TRBV21-1; the table's D gene call, TRBD2, was not cross checked with the DNA. TRBV21-1 is recorded as a pseudogene. The CDR3 consists of 16 residues.

This chain uses TRBV9 with TRBJ2-1, with 7 positions matching TRBD1. The length of the CDR3 is 15 residues. Germline V gene data show CDR1 as SGDLS and CDR2 as YYNGEE. The V and J ends lost 3 bases and 3 bases, in that order; junction bases with no gene match: 6. CDR3 sequence reads: CASSARQGGYNEQFF. The CDR3, as DNA: TGTGCCAGCAGCGCTAGACAGGGTGGCTACAATGAGCAGTTCTTC.

The chain employs TRBV10-3 and TRBJ2-3; D perhaps matches TRBD2 (6 bases). The V gene lost 4 bases and the J gene lost 1 base, with 15 bases spanning the gap. The CDR3 is made up of 16 amino acids. Germline-derived CDR1 and CDR2 are ENHRY and SYGVKD. CDR3 in amino acids: CAISGFGGKGTDTQYF. Here the CDR3 DNA reads TGTGCCATCAGTGGATTTGGGGGGAAGGGCACAGATACGCAGTATTTT.

The V and J genes are TRBV6-6 and TRBJ1-2; unclear D gene. The CDR3 loop spans 13 amino acids. CDR1 and CDR2 from the germline V gene are MNHNY and SVGAGI (reference sequence). V was shortened by 10 bases and J by 6 bases, with 18 bases between the two germline ends. CDR3 bases: TGTGCCACCGCCCGGGCAGTTGTTCATGGCTACACCTTC. It codes for CATARAVVHGYTF.

This chain connects TRBV20-1 to TRBJ1-1; D is possibly TRBD1 (6 bases). Germline V CDR1 and CDR2: DFQATT, SNEGSKA (reference sequence). V lost 5 bases and J 10 bases, leaving 14 bases between the germline ends. There are 11 residues in the CDR3. CDR3 bases: TGCAGTGCTCTGGAGGGCAGGGGAGCTTTCTTT. Its protein is CSALEGRGAFF.

This clone occurred a few times. The identical CDR3 is also encoded by other nucleotide sequences in the sample. The chain uses TRBV18 and TRBJ1-5, with unresolved D. V lost 3 bases and J 0 bases, leaving 6 bases between the germline ends. From germline, CDR1 is KGHSH and CDR2 LQKENI. The CDR3 runs to 14 residues. The CDR3, as DNA: TGTGCCAGCTCACCTACCTATAGCAATCAGCCCCAGCATTTT. Its protein is CASSPTYSNQPQHF.

Regarding this clone: At one boundary the junction diverges from the germline segment, which might be a read error. The sample holds other DNA sequences that translate to the same CDR3. This sequence joins TRBV2 and TRBJ1-5, with a possible D match to TRBD1 (5 bases). Germline CDR1 reads SNHLY; CDR2 reads FYNNEI. The CDR3 runs 14 residues. CDR3: CASQKQGGNQPQHF. DNA of the CDR3: TGCGCCAGCCAGAAGCAGGGCGGCAATCAGCCCCAGCATTTT.

Here the CDR3 reads CASSESTGRAEEKLFF. The CDR3 region has the DNA TGTGCCAGCAGCGAGTCTACGGGACGTGCGGAGGAAAAACTGTTTTTT. This chain connects TRBV5-6 to TRBJ1-4; possible D gene TRBD1, 5 bases. Trimming stripped 4 bases from V and 8 bases from J, with 21 bases between. This CDR3 is 16 amino acids long. CDR1 is SGHDT, CDR2 YYEEEE, per germline.

V usage is TRBV28 and J usage is TRBJ2-6; a possible D gene is TRBD1 (6 bases). The length of the CDR3 is 19 residues. Deletions cut 7 bases from V and 0 bases from J, with 22 bases between. CDR1 is MDHEN, CDR2 SYDVKM, per germline. CDR3 nucleotide sequence: TGTGCCAGCACCCCCAGAGGGGGACGGAAAAACTCTGGGGCCAACGTCCTGACTTTC. It is translated as CASTPRGGRKNSGANVLTF. The entire variable domain, with the rest obtained from reference TRBV28 and TRBJ2-6, is as follows: DVKVTQSSRYLVKRTGEKVFLECVQDMDHENMFWYRQDPGLGLRLIYFSYDVKMKEKGDIPEGYSVSREKKERFSLILESASTNQTSMYLCASTPRGGRKNSGANVLTFGAGSRLTVL.

Regarding this clone: The sample has other DNA sequences that encode this CDR3 too. V usage is TRBV5-1 and J usage is TRBJ2-3; unclear D gene. The ends were cut back, 3 bases at V and 1 base at J, with 6 bases in the middle. This CDR3 comprises 13 residues. Germline CDR1 reads SGHRS; CDR2 reads YFSETQ. CDR3 loop: CASSSRGTDTQYF. CDR3 sequence (DNA): TGCGCCAGCAGCTCAAGGGGCACAGATACGCAGTATTTT.

This clone is a singleton in its sample. The V and J genes are TRBV2 and TRBJ1-2; the match to TRBD1 covers 7 bases. Germline lookup yields CDR1 SNHLY and CDR2 FYNNEI. The CDR3 length is 15 residues. V trimming: 6 bases; J trimming: 0 bases; junction bases outside the gene matches: 7. As DNA, the CDR3 is TGTGCCAGCAGGATGGCCGGGACAGCTAACTATGGCTACACCTTC. It yields the protein CASRMAGTANYGYTF. The full variable domain, its missing parts supplied by reference TRBV2 and TRBJ1-2, is EPEVTQTPSHQVTQMGQEVILRCVPISNHLYFYWYRQILGQKVEFLVSFYNNEISEKSEIFDDQFSVERPDGSNFTLKIRSTKLEDSAMYFCASRMAGTANYGYTFGSGTRLTVV.

V usage is TRBV2 and J usage is TRBJ2-1, with 9 positions matching TRBD2. The CDR3 extends over 16 amino acids. With V trimmed by 7 bases and J by 4 bases, 11 bases remained unmatched. Per the germline V gene, CDR1 is SNHLY and CDR2 is FYNNEI. CDR3 sequence: CASIILAGGPYNEQFF. CDR3 sequence (DNA): TGTGCCAGCATTATTCTCGCGGGAGGGCCGTACAATGAGCAGTTCTTC.

The chain links TRBV7-2 to TRBJ1-5; D perhaps matches TRBD1 (6 bases). Germline CDR1 is SGHTA and CDR2 is FQGNSA. V was clipped by 5 bases and J by 9 bases, with 20 bases between them. The CDR3 is made up of 15 amino acids. CDR3 in DNA: TGTGCCAGCAGCCCCGGACCAGGGGCCGGTCCGCCCCAGCATTTT. Protein sequence: CASSPGPGAGPPQHF.

The CDR3 protein is CASTHRDGDGYTF. The CDR3 DNA is TGTGCCAGCACCCACAGGGACGGCGATGGCTACACCTTC. The J gene is TRBJ1-2, the V gene TRBV6-6, with a weak D call TRBD1 (6 bases). V was shortened by 7 bases and J by 6 bases, with 15 bases between the two germline ends. The CDR3 extends over 13 amino acids. Germline CDR1 MNHNY, CDR2 SVGAGI (reference sequence).

V gene TRBV4-1 combines with J gene TRBJ2-1; perhaps TRBD2 as D (5 bases). V shed 5 bases and J shed 0 bases, with 14 bases lying between them. The CDR3 is 16 residues long. Germline V CDR1 and CDR2: MGHRA, YSYEKL. DNA of the CDR3: TGCGCCAGCAGCTCTTCTAGCCCAAGCTCCTACAATGAGCAGTTCTTC. Translation: CASSSSSPSSYNEQFF.

The gene calls are TRBV28 and TRBJ2-7; tentatively, D is TRBD1 or TRBD2 (5 bases each). V was trimmed by 4 bases and J by 2 bases, leaving 12 bases between them. The CDR3 loop spans 14 amino acids. Germline V CDR1 and CDR2: MDHEN, SYDVKM. This CDR3 is CASSYRPGPYEQYF. CDR3 nucleotides: TGTGCCAGCAGTTATCGGCCGGGGCCCTACGAGCAGTACTTC.

The gene calls are TRBV6-1 and TRBJ2-5, with TRBD2 as a possible D gene (7 bases). The germline V gene encodes CDR1 MNHNS and CDR2 SASEGT. This CDR3 is built from 11 residues. The V and J ends lost 9 bases and 7 bases respectively, with 12 bases between them. DNA for the CDR3: TGTGCCAGTAAGGGGGGGTTGACCCAGTACTTC. Translation: CASKGGLTQYF.

The V call is TRBV7-8, the J call TRBJ2-7, with 10 bases identical to TRBD2. CDR3 length: 17 amino acids. Germline V lookup: CDR1 SGHVS, CDR2 FQNEAQ. Losses at the gene ends were 5 bases for V and 2 bases for J; bases not matched to a gene: 12. CDR3 residues: CASSRATGTSAAYEQYF. CDR3 sequence (DNA): TGTGCCAGCAGCAGGGCCACGGGGACTAGCGCCGCCTACGAGCAGTACTTC.

J is TRBJ2-1 and V is TRBV5-1; D not resolved. The CDR3 consists of 16 residues. Germline loops: CDR1 SGHRS, CDR2 YFSETQ. V was shortened by 3 bases and J by 5 bases, with 18 bases between the two germline ends. The CDR3 bases are TGCGCCAGCAGCTCCCGAACGTTAGGCTACGACAATGAGCAGTTCTTC. Amino acid sequence: CASSSRTLGYDNEQFF.

The chain combines TRBV6-6 with TRBJ2-3; D is perhaps TRBD2 (5 bases). The CDR3 sequence is 16 residues long. The germline CDR1 and CDR2 sequences are MNHNY and SVGAGI (reference sequence). The V end was cut by 4 bases, the J end by 5 bases, with 19 bases between. The CDR3 is CASSSSGLPAVDTQYF. CDR3 nucleotides: TGTGCCAGCAGTTCCTCCGGGCTCCCAGCGGTAGATACGCAGTATTTT.

V gene TRBV1 combines with J gene TRBJ2-7; no DNA check was done on the table's D call, TRBD2. TRBV1 is termed a pseudogene. CDR3 size: 15 residues. The CDR3 nucleotides read TGCACCAGCAGGGCCTCTAGCGGGAGGGCCTCCGAGCAGTACTTC. It codes for CTSRASSGRASEQYF.

This clone was counted a single time. This chain connects TRBV7-9 to TRBJ2-7; D tentatively reads TRBD1 or TRBD2 (7 bases each). Trimming stripped 5 bases from V and 0 bases from J, with 14 bases between. The CDR3 length is 15 residues. Germline V gives CDR1 SEHNR, CDR2 FQNEAQ (reference sequence). The CDR3: CASSRQGGISYEQYF. CDR3 nucleotide sequence: TGTGCCAGCAGCCGTCAGGGGGGGATCTCCTACGAGCAGTACTTC.

The V gene is TRBV18, the J gene TRBJ1-5; the D gene is possibly TRBD1 (5 bases). The germline V gene has CDR1 KGHSH and CDR2 LQKENI. V lost 3 bases, J lost 0 bases, and 15 bases lay in between. The CDR3 length is 17 residues. The CDR3 DNA sequence: TGTGCCAGCTCACCCTACCGGGGCGGTAATAGCAATCAGCCCCAGCATTTT. Its translation is CASSPYRGGNSNQPQHF. The entire variable domain, with the rest obtained from reference TRBV18 and TRBJ1-5, is as follows: NAGVMQNPRHLVRRRGQEARLRCSPMKGHSHVYWYRQLPEEGLKFMVYLQKENIIDESGMPKERFSAEFPKEGPSILRIQQVVRGDSAAYFCASSPYRGGNSNQPQHFGDGTRLSIL.

Points on this clone: This sample includes further DNA sequences coding for the same CDR3. The V gene is TRBV11-2, the J gene TRBJ1-6; D unclear. Germline V gene data show CDR1 as SGHAT and CDR2 as FQNNGV. This CDR3 contains 13 residues. V was clipped by 4 bases and J by 7 bases, with 8 bases between them. Written as DNA, the CDR3 is TGTGCCAGCAGCTCCGGCCCAAATTCACCCCTCCACTTT. The encoded protein is CASSSGPNSPLHF. The full variable domain, completed using reference TRBV11-2 and TRBJ1-6, is EAGVAQSPRYKIIEKRQSVAFWCNPISGHATLYWYQQILGQGPKLLIQFQNNGVVDDSQLPKDRFSAERLKGVDSTLKIQPAKLEDSAVYLCASSSGPNSPLHFGNGTRLTVT.

This rearrangement joins TRBV6-1 to TRBJ2-3, with 7 bases aligning to TRBD1. Germline trimming cut 8 bases from V and 3 bases from J; bases unmatched to any gene: 8. Germline assignment: CDR1 MNHNS and CDR2 SASEGT. The CDR3 spans 14 residues. CDR3 protein: CASARTGETDTQYF. CDR3 nucleotide sequence: TGTGCCAGCGCTCGGACAGGAGAAACAGATACGCAGTATTTT.

V and J are TRBV6-1 and TRBJ2-7, with TRBD1 matching over 7 bases. The CDR3 sequence is 13 residues long. J lost 12 bases, V lost 2 bases, and 10 bases had no gene match. The V gene's germline CDR1 is MNHNS and CDR2 SASEGT. This CDR3 is CASSERGQEYLYF. The CDR3 nucleotides are TGTGCCAGCAGTGAAAGAGGACAGGAATACCTGTACTTC.

As to this clone: Other DNA sequences in the sample encode the same CDR3. This chain links TRBV11-3 with TRBJ2-1; 7 bases are shared with TRBD2. The CDR3 is made up of 15 amino acids. The germline V gene has CDR1 SGHNT and CDR2 YENEEA. With 3 bases clipped from V and 3 bases from J, the junction kept 5 bases outside the gene matches. CDR3 protein: CASSFGLADYNEQFF. DNA of the CDR3: TGTGCCAGCAGCTTCGGCCTAGCGGACTACAATGAGCAGTTCTTC.

This clone was recorded once. The chain employs TRBV5-4 and TRBJ2-3, with 8 nucleotides matching TRBD2. The CDR3 runs to 16 residues. Trimming cost V 0 bases and J 4 bases; bases outside gene matches: 7. Germline values: CDR1 SGHNT, CDR2 YYREEE (reference sequence). This chain's CDR3 is CASSLDSGSPADTQYF. The CDR3 bases are TGTGCCAGCAGCTTGGACAGCGGGAGTCCCGCAGATACGCAGTATTTT.

This clone was seen a handful of times. The rearrangement uses TRBV11-3 and TRBJ1-1; D is perhaps TRBD1 (5 bases). Trimming removed 5 bases at V and 3 bases at J, with 16 bases between. The CDR3 is 15 residues long. Per germline, CDR1 SGHNT and CDR2 YENEEA. Here the CDR3 reads CASSPGGVMDTEAFF. The CDR3 DNA sequence: TGTGCCAGCAGCCCAGGAGGGGTAATGGACACTGAAGCTTTCTTT. The full variable domain, with the rest looked up from reference TRBV11-3 and TRBJ1-1, is EAGVVQSPRYKIIEKKQPVAFWCNPISGHNTLYWYLQNLGQGPELLIRYENEEAVDDSQLPKDRFSAERLKGVDSTLKIQPAELGDSAVYLCASSPGGVMDTEAFFGQGTRLTVV.